The entry below describes one T cell receptor beta chain. Its cognate antigen has yet to be identified. Base-call qualities are not available, and no considerably larger clone is one nucleotide away. Its CDR3 holds 15 amino acids, cysteine through phenylalanine. CDR3 DNA is the only sequence kept; it has 45 bases, read in frame from the first base. V is cut by 0 bases and J by 5 bases, and the space between the germline ends is 14 bases. The germline V gene yields SGHRS for CDR1 and YFSETQ for CDR2. Patients with a history of autoimmune disease or receiving systemic immunosuppression were excluded from the trial. Peripheral blood for TCR sequencing was collected from all dose cohorts at baseline, on cycle 4 day 1, and on cycle 7 day 1. The samples were taken from a phase I, first-in-human, multicenter, open-label dose-escalation trial of ivuxolimab. Adults with locally advanced or metastatic melanoma, renal cell carcinoma, hepatocellular carcinoma or head and neck squamous cell carcinoma were enrolled in the trial. CD4+ and CD8+ T cells were sorted separately from peripheral blood before TCR sequencing.

The sample comes from a study of OX40 agonist ivuxolimab in advanced cancers. A note on the overall study: Ivuxolimab, which targeted the costimulatory receptor OX40 (CD134), was an agonistic, fully human IgG2 monoclonal antibody. Intravenous ivuxolimab was administered to patients every 2 weeks at six dose levels: 0.01, 0.1, 0.3, 1.5, 3 and 10 mg/kg. Of the roughly 52 patients in dose escalation, 19 had hepatocellular carcinoma, about 15 had melanoma, 9 had renal cell carcinoma and 9 had head and neck cancer. In the dose-escalation cohort, more than 75% of patients were male, and the mean age was about 55 years, with a range of 23 to 79. Prior anti-PD-1, anti-PD-L1 or anti-CTLA-4 therapy was permitted, and roughly two fifths of dose-escalation patients had received checkpoint inhibitors. Partial responses were achieved by three dose-escalation patients, of whom one had hepatocellular carcinoma and two had cutaneous melanoma. The purpose of peripheral TCRbeta sequencing was to test whether ivuxolimab changed TCR sequence diversity and led to clonal T-cell expansion. The paper reports the monotherapy dose-escalation portion (N ≈ 52 patients) of the phase I ivuxolimab trial. Study-wide conclusions, independent of this receptor: Antigen specificity was not determined for the clonally expanded peripheral T cells. Low levels of normalized T-cell clonal expansion were also seen in some nonresponding patients. In partial responders in the 0.1-3.0 mg/kg groups, normalized peripheral clonal expansion was found to be among the lowest, especially among CD8+ T cells. After ivuxolimab, expanded clones were on average more numerous among CD8+ T cells than among CD4+ T cells. At doses of 0.1 to 3.0 mg/kg, clonal expansion of both CD4+ and CD8+ T cells in blood was seen between baseline and week 6.

To sequence the TCRbeta CDR3 region, genomic DNA was isolated from the sorted cells. The immunoSEQ Assay was used to sequence the TCRbeta CDR3 regions. TCRdb re-hosts the immuneACCESS table, in-frame sequences only. Its copies lack some clones; in the studies checked, an unresolved V gene accounts for under half of them, and the cause for the rest is not known. This sample comprises about 79,000 clones, roughly 88% of them detected only once. The ten largest account for roughly 4.5% of the sample. Rearrangement joined TRBV5-1 to TRBJ1-1; the D gene cannot be named for sure. The source of this sequence is an adult with an advanced solid tumor such as melanoma, head and neck, liver or kidney cancer. Sequenced material: CD4+ or CD8+ T cells sorted from blood, taken in a trial of the OX40 agonist ivuxolimab. The nucleotide sequence reads TGCGCCAGCAGCTTGGACGGCTTTCTGGGGACTGAAGCTTTCTTT. It specifies CASSLDGFLGTEAFF.